This record covers a single TCR beta chain. Its antigen is as yet unknown. The data were produced by immunoSEQ multiplex PCR, yet TCRdb's version contains in-frame clones alone and is incomplete. The repertoire includes over 100,000 clones, about 95% of them detected once, and roughly 0.9% sits in the top ten. The record originates from a study of cytomegalovirus exposure and HLA in healthy donors. Study outcomes and limitations: Investigators reported approximately 150 TCR beta chains as tied to cytomegalovirus.

The CDR3 is 15 residues long. Trimming at V came to 0 bases and at J to 7 bases, leaving 2 bases not matched to a gene. Germline-derived CDR1 and CDR2 are LNHDA and SQIVND (reference sequence). Material for sequencing was PBMCs. The TCR was taken from a woman younger than 30 in good health and CMV-seronegative. The V gene is TRBV19, the J gene TRBJ1-4; TRBD1 matches at 10 bases. The CDR3 DNA is TGTGCCAGTAGTATAGAGGGACAGGGGCTTGAAAAACTGTTTTTT. It specifies CASSIEGQGLEKLFF.